This TCR beta chain was documented in a study of T cells after yellow fever vaccination. This clonotype was observed a few times. The CDR3 contains 15 residues. Germline V CDR1 and CDR2: MNHNY, SVGAGI (reference sequence). V shed 2 bases, J shed 2 bases, and the junction held 4 bases outside the gene matches. TCRdb recomputed calls from the 5' RACE reads with MiXCR, one row per CDR3 protein. The sample consists of 250,000 to 300,000 distinct CDR3 sequences, around 5.2% of them appearing once. The receptor was isolated from a man younger than 35 who received the YFV17D yellow fever vaccine. The genes are TRBV6-6 and TRBJ1-1; 8 bases align to TRBD1. Here the sequenced sample was CD4+ T cells sorted from PBMCs, taken on the day of the yellow fever booster vaccination. CDR3 region: CASSYRDRFNTEAFF. CDR3 DNA: TGTGCCAGCAGTTACCGGGACAGGTTCAACACTGAAGCTTTCTTT.